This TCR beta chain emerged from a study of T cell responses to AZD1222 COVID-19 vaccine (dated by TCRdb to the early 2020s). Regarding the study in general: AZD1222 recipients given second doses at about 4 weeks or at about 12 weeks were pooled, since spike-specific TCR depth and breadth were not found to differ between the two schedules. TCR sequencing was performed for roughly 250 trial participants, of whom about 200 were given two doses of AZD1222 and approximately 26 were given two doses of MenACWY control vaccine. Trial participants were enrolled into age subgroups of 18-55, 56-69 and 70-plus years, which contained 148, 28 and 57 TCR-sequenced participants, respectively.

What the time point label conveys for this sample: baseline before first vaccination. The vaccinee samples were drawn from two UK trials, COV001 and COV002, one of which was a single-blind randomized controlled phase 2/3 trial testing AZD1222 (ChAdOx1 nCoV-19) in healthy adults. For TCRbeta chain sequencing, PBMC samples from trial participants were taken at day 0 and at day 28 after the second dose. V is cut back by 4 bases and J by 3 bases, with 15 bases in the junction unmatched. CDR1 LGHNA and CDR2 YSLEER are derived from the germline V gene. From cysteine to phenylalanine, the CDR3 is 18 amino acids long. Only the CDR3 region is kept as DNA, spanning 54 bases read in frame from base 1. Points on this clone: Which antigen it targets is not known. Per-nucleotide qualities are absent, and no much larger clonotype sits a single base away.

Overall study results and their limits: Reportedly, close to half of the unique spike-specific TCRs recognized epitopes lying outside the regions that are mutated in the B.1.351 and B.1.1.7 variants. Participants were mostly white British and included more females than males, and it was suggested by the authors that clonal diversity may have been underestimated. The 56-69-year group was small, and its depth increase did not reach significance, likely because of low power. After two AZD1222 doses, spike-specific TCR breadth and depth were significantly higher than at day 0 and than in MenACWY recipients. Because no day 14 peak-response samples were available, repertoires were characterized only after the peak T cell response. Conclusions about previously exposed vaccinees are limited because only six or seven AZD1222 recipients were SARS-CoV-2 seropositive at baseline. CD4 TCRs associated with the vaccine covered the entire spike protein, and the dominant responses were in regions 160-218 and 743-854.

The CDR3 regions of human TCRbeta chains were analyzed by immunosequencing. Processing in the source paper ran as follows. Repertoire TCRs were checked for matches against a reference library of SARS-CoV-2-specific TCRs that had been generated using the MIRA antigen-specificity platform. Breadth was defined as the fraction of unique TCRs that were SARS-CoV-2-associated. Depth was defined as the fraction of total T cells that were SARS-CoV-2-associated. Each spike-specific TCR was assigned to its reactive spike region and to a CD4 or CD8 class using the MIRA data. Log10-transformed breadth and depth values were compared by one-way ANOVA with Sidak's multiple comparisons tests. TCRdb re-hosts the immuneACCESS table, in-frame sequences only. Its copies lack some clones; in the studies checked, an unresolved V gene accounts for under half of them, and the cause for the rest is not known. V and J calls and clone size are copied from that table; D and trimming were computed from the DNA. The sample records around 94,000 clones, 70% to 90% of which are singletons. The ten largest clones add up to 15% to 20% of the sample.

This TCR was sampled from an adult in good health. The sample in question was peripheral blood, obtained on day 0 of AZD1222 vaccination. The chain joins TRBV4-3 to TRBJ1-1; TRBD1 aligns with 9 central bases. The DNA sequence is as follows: TGCGCCAGCAGCCGCCATGGACAGGGGAAGTATAGGGACACTGAAGCTTTCTTT. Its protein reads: CASSRHGQGKYRDTEAFF.